What follows are 20 T cell receptor beta chains derived from one specimen sequenced in a study of T cells in Graves' hyperthyroidism and ophthalmopathy. Amplification of TCR beta CDR3 regions used RNA as the template. The HTBI primer set was used in a first-round RT-PCR of the TCR CDR3. TCRdb re-derived calls from the multiplex PCR reads in MiXCR, one entry per CDR3 protein. The sample yields about 270,000 distinct CDR3 sequences, about 20% seen once. The sample consisted of blood. The receptor set was obtained from a man younger than 40 with Graves' ophthalmopathy.

The rearrangement uses TRBV12-5 and TRBJ2-1, with 8 bases fitting TRBD2. The V gene's germline CDR1 is LGHNT and CDR2 FRNRAP. V gave up 6 bases and J gave up 4 bases; unmatched junction bases: 23. CDR3 length: 20 amino acids. CDR3: CASGLQVSSSGFQPYNEQFF. The CDR3 coding sequence is TGTGCTAGTGGCCTACAGGTTTCCTCTAGCGGGTTCCAGCCTTACAATGAGCAGTTCTTC.

This chain links TRBV5-1 with TRBJ2-1, with D uncertain. The germline V and J ends were trimmed by 0 bases and 7 bases, with 14 bases remaining between them. Per germline, CDR1 SGHRS and CDR2 YFSETQ. This CDR3 spans 15 amino acids. The CDR3 reads CASSLDPRVDNEQFF. The DNA for the CDR3 is TGCGCCAGCAGCTTGGACCCAAGGGTAGATAATGAGCAGTTCTTC.

Many counts were recorded for this clonotype. V is TRBV5-1 and J is TRBJ2-1; 7 nucleotides agree with TRBD2. Germline assignment: CDR1 SGHRS and CDR2 YFSETQ. The CDR3 has 15 amino acids. The J segment lost 5 bases and the V segment lost 0 bases, leaving 5 bases of the junction unmatched. CDR3 sequence (DNA): TGCGCCAGCAGCTTGGCGGGGACTACCAACAATGAGCAGTTCTTC. This encodes CASSLAGTTNNEQFF.

The V call is TRBV6-1, the J call TRBJ2-5; 8 bases map to TRBD1. Germline lookup yields CDR1 MNHNS and CDR2 SASEGT. CDR3 size: 15 residues. J gave up 0 bases and V 4 bases, and 4 bases lay outside the gene matches. CDR3 sequence reads: CASSAAGGHQETQYF. The DNA of the CDR3 is TGTGCCAGCAGTGCGGCAGGGGGCCACCAAGAGACCCAGTACTTC.

This clonotype has only a few counts. The chain recombines TRBV28 with TRBJ1-5; a weak D match, TRBD1 (5 bases). This CDR3 contains 16 residues. Germline V lookup: CDR1 MDHEN, CDR2 SYDVKM. The V end lost 3 bases, the J end lost 3 bases, and 15 bases lay between the germline ends. The CDR3 here is CASSLIGGVTNQPQHF. The CDR3, as DNA: TGTGCCAGCAGTTTGATCGGAGGGGTAACCAATCAGCCCCAGCATTTT.

The chain is built from TRBV20-1 and TRBJ1-2, with D tentatively TRBD1 (5 bases). V lost 2 bases to trimming and J lost 8 bases, with 9 bases between them. Looked up from germline, CDR1 is DFQATT and CDR2 is SNEGSKA (reference sequence). This CDR3 contains 11 residues. The CDR3 nucleotides are TGCAGTGCTAGACCGGGGGGAGGCTACACCTTC. Amino acids: CSARPGGGYTF.

The table lists this clonotype with a few counts. The chain recombines TRBV7-9 with TRBJ2-7, with D tentatively TRBD2 (5 bases). Trimming left V 4 bases short and J 8 bases short, with 12 bases between. Germline CDR1 is SEHNR and CDR2 is FQNEAQ (reference sequence). The CDR3 contains 12 residues. The chain's CDR3 is CASSSHSGKQYF. The CDR3, as DNA: TGTGCCAGCAGCTCTCACTCGGGAAAGCAGTACTTC.

In its sample, this clonotype was seen many times. This chain connects TRBV12-3 or TRBV12-4 to TRBJ1-1; D gene ambiguous. V was shortened by 7 bases and J by 1 base, with 10 bases between the two germline ends. This CDR3 is 13 amino acids long. In DNA form, the CDR3 reads TGTGCCAGCACCCTAAATCCGAACACTGAAGCTTTCTTT. Translating it yields CASTLNPNTEAFF.

The chain employs TRBV29-1 and TRBJ2-1, with 10 bases lining up with TRBD1. V was pared by 5 bases and J by 7 bases, with 5 bases of the junction left unmatched. The CDR3 totals 13 residues. The germline V gene has CDR1 SQVTM and CDR2 ANQGSEA. CDR3 protein: CSVLGQGRNEQFF. The DNA of the CDR3 is TGCAGCGTTCTGGGACAGGGGAGGAATGAGCAGTTCTTC.

J is TRBJ1-2 and V is TRBV6-5; D remains unclear. V was pared by 1 base and J by 1 base, with 13 bases between. The CDR3 length is 16 residues. Germline V gene sequence: CDR1 MNHEY, CDR2 SVGAGI. The CDR3 spells CASSYYPSNGNYGYTF. The CDR3 bases are TGTGCCAGCAGTTACTACCCCAGCAATGGTAACTATGGCTACACCTTC.

This clonotype was observed many times. The chain couples TRBV12-3 or TRBV12-4 to TRBJ1-4, with TRBD1 matching 8 bases. The length of the CDR3 is 15 residues. V lost 2 bases to trimming and J lost 7 bases; unmatched junction nucleotides: 6. CDR3 sequence: CASSLTGTGGEKLFF. The CDR3 DNA reads TGTGCCAGCAGTTTAACCGGGACAGGAGGTGAAAAACTGTTTTTT.

This clonotype was detected only a few times. This chain links TRBV6-1 with TRBJ2-2; no definite D call. The CDR3 has 12 residues. V lost 7 bases, J lost 5 bases, and 8 bases lay in between. The V gene's germline CDR1 is MNHNS and CDR2 SASEGT. The CDR3 DNA reads TGTGCCAGCAACCTGGGGACCGGGGAGCTGTTTTTT. As protein: CASNLGTGELFF.

This clonotype appeared many times. The V and J genes are TRBV11-2 and TRBJ1-3; D is undetermined. The germline V gene encodes CDR1 SGHAT and CDR2 FQNNGV. This CDR3 spans 14 amino acids. V was trimmed by 3 bases and J by 4 bases, leaving 10 bases between them. The CDR3 loop is CASSLGTYGNTIYF. The CDR3 nucleotides are TGTGCCAGCAGCTTGGGAACGTACGGAAACACCATATATTTT.

This clonotype has more than one count but fewer than ten. The V gene is TRBV20-1, the J gene TRBJ1-5, with D unresolved. Between the trimmed V and J ends, which lost 0 bases and 0 bases, there was a span of 3 bases. Germline CDR1 is DFQATT and CDR2 is SNEGSKA (reference sequence). The CDR3 runs to 13 residues. The CDR3 DNA reads TGCAGTGCTAGAGATGATAGCAATCAGCCCCAGCATTTT. This codes for CSARDDSNQPQHF.

The chain uses TRBV12-3 or TRBV12-4 and TRBJ2-7; 8 nucleotides line up with TRBD1. The V and J ends lost 6 bases and 3 bases, in that order; junction bases with no gene match: 1. The CDR3 contains 12 residues. The CDR3 spells CASSRGLYEQYF. The CDR3 DNA reads as TGTGCCAGCAGCAGGGGGCTCTACGAGCAGTACTTC.

In this sample, this clonotype turned up a few times. The chain uses TRBV5-1 and TRBJ1-5; 11 bases fit TRBD1. The CDR3 contains 15 residues. CDR1 is SGHRS and CDR2 is YFSETQ in the germline V gene. V shed 0 bases, J shed 9 bases, and the junction held 5 bases outside the gene matches. The CDR3 here is CASSLAGTGGRPQHF. Here the CDR3 DNA reads TGCGCCAGCAGCTTGGCCGGGACAGGGGGTCGGCCCCAGCATTTT.

Many counts were recorded for this clonotype. The chain uses TRBV18 and TRBJ2-7; no clear D gene. The V end was cut by 3 bases, the J end by 5 bases, with 8 bases between. CDR3 length: 12 amino acids. Looked up from germline, CDR1 is KGHSH and CDR2 is LQKENI. CDR3 sequence reads: CASSPLRDEQYF. In DNA, the CDR3 is TGTGCCAGCTCACCCCTTAGGGACGAGCAGTACTTC.

The J gene is TRBJ2-7, the V gene TRBV2, with 13 bases lining up with TRBD2. J was trimmed by 3 bases and V by 7 bases; bases with no gene match: 6. The CDR3 contains 15 residues. Germline CDR1 reads SNHLY; CDR2 reads FYNNEI. The CDR3 nucleotides read TGTGCCAGCACCCAGGGGACTAGCGGGATCTACGAGCAGTACTTC. This gives the protein CASTQGTSGIYEQYF.

This chain uses TRBV5-5 with TRBJ1-2, with unresolved D. Germline lookup yields CDR1 SGHKS and CDR2 YYEKEE (reference sequence). The germline V and J ends were trimmed by 0 bases and 7 bases, with 10 bases remaining between them. This CDR3 spans 13 amino acids. The CDR3 coding sequence is TGTGCCAGCAGCTTGGCCTCAGGTGGTGGCTACACCTTC. It is translated as CASSLASGGGYTF. The full variable domain, rest sourced from reference TRBV5-5 and TRBJ1-2, is DAGVTQSPTHLIKTRGQQVTLRCSPISGHKSVSWYQQVLGQGPQFIFQYYEKEERGRGNFPDRFSARQFPNYSSELNVNALLLGDSALYLCASSLASGGGYTFGSGTRLTVV.

This clonotype was counted only a few times. This chain connects TRBV27 to TRBJ1-1, with TRBD1 as a possible D gene (5 bases). Germline lookup yields CDR1 MNHEY and CDR2 SMNVEV (reference sequence). V shed 0 bases and J shed 1 base, with 9 bases lying between them. The CDR3 totals 15 residues. The DNA for the CDR3 is TGTGCCAGCAGTTTATCTGGGGGTAGGAACACTGAAGCTTTCTTT. Translation gives CASSLSGGRNTEAFF.